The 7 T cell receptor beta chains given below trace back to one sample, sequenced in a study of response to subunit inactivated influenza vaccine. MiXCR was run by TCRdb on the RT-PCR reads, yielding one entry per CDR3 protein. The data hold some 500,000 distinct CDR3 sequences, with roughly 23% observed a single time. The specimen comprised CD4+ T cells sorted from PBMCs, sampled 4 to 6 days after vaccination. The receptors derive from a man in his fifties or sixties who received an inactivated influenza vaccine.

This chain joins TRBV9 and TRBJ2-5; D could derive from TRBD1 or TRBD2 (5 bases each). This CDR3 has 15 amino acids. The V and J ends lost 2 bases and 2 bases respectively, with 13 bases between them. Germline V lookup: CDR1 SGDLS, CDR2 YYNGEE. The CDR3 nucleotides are TGTGCCAGCAGCGTCTTCGAGGGGCGGCAAGAGACCCAGTACTTC. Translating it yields CASSVFEGRQETQYF. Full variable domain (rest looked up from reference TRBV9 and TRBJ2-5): DSGVTQTPKHLITATGQRVTLRCSPRSGDLSVYWYQQSLDQGLQFLIQYYNGEERAKGNILERFSAQQFPDLHSELNLSSLELGDSALYFCASSVFEGRQETQYFGPGTRLLVL.

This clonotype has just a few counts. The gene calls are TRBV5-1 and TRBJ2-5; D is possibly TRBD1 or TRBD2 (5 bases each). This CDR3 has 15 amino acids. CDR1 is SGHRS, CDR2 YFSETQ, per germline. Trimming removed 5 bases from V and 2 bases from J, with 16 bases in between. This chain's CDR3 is CASRRIPGRQETQYF. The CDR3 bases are TGCGCCAGCAGGCGAATACCGGGGCGGCAAGAGACCCAGTACTTC. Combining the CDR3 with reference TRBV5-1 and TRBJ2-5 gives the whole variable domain KAGVTQTPRYLIKTRGQQVTLSCSPISGHRSVSWYQQTPGQGLQFLFEYFSETQRNKGNFPGRFSGRQFSNSRSEMNVSTLELGDSALYLCASRRIPGRQETQYFGPGTRLLVL.

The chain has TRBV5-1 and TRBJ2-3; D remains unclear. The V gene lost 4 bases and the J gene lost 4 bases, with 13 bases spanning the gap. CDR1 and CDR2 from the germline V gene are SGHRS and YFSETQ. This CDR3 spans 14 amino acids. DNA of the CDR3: TGCGCCAGCAGCCCCTCCGACGGATCAGATACGCAGTATTTT. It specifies CASSPSDGSDTQYF.

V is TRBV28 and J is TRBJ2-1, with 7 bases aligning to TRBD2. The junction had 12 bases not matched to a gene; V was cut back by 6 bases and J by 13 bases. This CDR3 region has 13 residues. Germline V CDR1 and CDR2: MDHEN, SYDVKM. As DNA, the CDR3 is TGTGCCAGCAGCCAAATTCAAGCGGGACCCCAGTTCTTC. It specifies CASSQIQAGPQFF.

CDR3 amino acids: CASRNRRGTGGYNEQFF. The CDR3, as DNA: TGTGCCAGCAGAAATAGGAGAGGGACAGGGGGCTACAATGAGCAGTTCTTC. V usage is TRBV12-3 or TRBV12-4 and J usage is TRBJ2-1, with 11 positions matching TRBD1. With 6 bases clipped from V and 3 bases from J, the junction kept 10 bases outside the gene matches. The CDR3 has 17 residues.

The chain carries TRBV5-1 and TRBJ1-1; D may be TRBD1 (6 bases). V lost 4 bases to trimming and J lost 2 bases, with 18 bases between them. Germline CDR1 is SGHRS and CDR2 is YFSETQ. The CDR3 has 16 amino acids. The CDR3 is CASSPDGWGRNTEAFF. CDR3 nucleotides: TGCGCCAGCAGCCCGGACGGGTGGGGGCGTAACACTGAAGCTTTCTTT.

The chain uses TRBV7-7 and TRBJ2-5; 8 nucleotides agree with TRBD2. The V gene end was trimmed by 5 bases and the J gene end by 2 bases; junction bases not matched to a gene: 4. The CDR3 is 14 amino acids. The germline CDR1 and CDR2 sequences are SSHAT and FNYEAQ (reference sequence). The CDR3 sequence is CASSQTSVQETQYF. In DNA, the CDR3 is TGTGCCAGCAGCCAGACTAGCGTACAAGAGACCCAGTACTTC.